The present entry profiles one TCR beta chain with its context. As yet, its antigen is unknown. V shed 4 bases and J shed 2 bases, with 12 bases lying between them. This CDR3 has 14 residues. Germline V gene sequence: CDR1 SGHTA, CDR2 FQGNSA. The PCR used 60 Vbeta and 13 Jbeta primers. Clones were read by immunoSEQ multiplex PCR, and TCRdb kept only the in-frame ones, dropping some. The sample shows under 90,000 clones, 77% of them seen only once. These data are taken from a study of cytomegalovirus exposure and HLA in healthy donors. The study's findings and limits: From TCR beta sequences, most subjects' HLA-A and HLA-B alleles were reportedly predicted accurately. Three of the chains that were CMV-associated were confirmed in vitro to be specific for CMV antigens. There were reportedly fewer N-insertions in an Asian-associated ancestry cluster than the roughly 610-donor mean, in a later analysis.

The clonotype was recovered from a man in his forties or fifties in good health and CMV-seropositive. The J gene is TRBJ2-7, the V gene TRBV7-2; D unresolved. Material for sequencing was PBMCs. CDR3 residues: CASSSRSSPYEQYF. The CDR3 coding sequence is TGTGCCAGCAGCTCGCGGTCGTCCCCCTACGAGCAGTACTTC.